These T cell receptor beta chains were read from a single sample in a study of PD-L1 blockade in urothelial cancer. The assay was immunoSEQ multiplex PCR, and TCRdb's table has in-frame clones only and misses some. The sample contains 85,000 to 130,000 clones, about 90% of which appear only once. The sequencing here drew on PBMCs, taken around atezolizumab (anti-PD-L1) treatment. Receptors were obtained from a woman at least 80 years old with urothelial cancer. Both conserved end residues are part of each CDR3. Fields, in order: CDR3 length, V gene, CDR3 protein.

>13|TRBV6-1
CASSPSREDEQYF
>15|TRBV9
CASTFTGGYSDTQYF
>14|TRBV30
CAWSWDKRREKLFF
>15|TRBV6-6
CASSYRGQGRTEAFF
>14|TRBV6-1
CASRVTSFPYEQYF
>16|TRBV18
CASSPEWTGGNTEAFF
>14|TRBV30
CAWSPLGEGDGYTF
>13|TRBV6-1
CASLRWVNTEAFF
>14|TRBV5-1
CASSLVVSGTEAFF
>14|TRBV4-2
CASSQVSGRNEQFF
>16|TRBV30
CAWSTAGRGRGQPQHF
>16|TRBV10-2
CASSEWETSGRGEQYF
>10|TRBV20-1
CSVRGLEAFF
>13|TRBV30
CAWSQGRNTEAFF
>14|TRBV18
CASSRAAGGHEQFF
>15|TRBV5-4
CASSLEGLLNTEAFF
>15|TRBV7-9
CASSKTSGRGETQYF
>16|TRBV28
CASSTTGGRIPYGYTF
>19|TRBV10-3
CAISEPMDSLSRSSYEQYF
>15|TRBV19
CASRRGSGGNQPQHF
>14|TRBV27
CASSLSSGMGTQYF
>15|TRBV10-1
CASSASSGLAAEQYF
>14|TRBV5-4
CASSLTSGSQAQYF
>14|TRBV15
CATSRTAQNQPQHF
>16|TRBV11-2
CASSLLSGTGYNEQFF
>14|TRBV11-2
CASSTRDSLYGYTF
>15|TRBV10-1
CASSDTAGATGELFF
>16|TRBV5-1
CASSPAGTGAYNEQFF
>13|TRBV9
CASSPPDRGGYTF
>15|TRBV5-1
CASKTLSGGTDTQYF
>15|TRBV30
CAWSWTSGRTGEQFF
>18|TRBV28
CASSLGTGGLAGNQPQHF
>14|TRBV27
CASSTQGWGYGYTF
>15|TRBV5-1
CASSAGGGDNTEAFF
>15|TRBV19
CASRQDRDGNQPQHF
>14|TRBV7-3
CASSRTRENAEAFF
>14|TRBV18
CASSPLGESYEQYF